The clone carrying this T cell receptor (beta chain) was seen just once. The antigen remains undetermined. This entry belongs to a study of cytomegalovirus exposure and HLA in healthy donors. General study findings and limits: Subsequent analysis revealed that first-cohort TCR clusters tended to co-occur in the roughly 120 validation repertoires.

V lost 0 bases and J 0 bases, leaving 4 bases between the germline ends. Germline V gene sequence: CDR1 MNHEY, CDR2 SMNVEV (reference sequence). This CDR3 comprises 14 residues. The data were produced by immunoSEQ multiplex PCR, yet TCRdb's version contains in-frame clones alone and is incomplete. The data show about 200,000 clones, almost 90% seen once. The receptor was isolated from a woman under 30 in good health and CMV-seronegative. The V and J genes are TRBV27 and TRBJ2-3; unclear D gene. Sequencing used PBMCs. CDR3 nucleotide sequence: TGTGCCAGCAGTTTATCGACTAGCACAGATACGCAGTATTTT. Translation: CASSLSTSTDTQYF.